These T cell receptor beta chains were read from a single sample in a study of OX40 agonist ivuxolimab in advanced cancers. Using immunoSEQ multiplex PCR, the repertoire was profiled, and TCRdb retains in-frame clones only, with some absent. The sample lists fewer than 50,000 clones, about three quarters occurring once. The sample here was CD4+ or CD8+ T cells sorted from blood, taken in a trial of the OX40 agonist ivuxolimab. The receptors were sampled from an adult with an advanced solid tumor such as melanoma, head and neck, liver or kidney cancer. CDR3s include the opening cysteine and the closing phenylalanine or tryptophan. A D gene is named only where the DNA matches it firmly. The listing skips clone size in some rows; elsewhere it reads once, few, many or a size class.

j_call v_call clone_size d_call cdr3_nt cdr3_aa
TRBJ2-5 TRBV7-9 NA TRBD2 TGTGCCGGCACCAATAATTTCGGACTAGCGGGGGGAGAGACCCAGTACTTC CAGTNNFGLAGGETQYF
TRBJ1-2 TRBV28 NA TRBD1 TGTGCCAGCAGTTCCCCGGACAGGGCTAACTATGGCTACACCTTC CASSSPDRANYGYTF
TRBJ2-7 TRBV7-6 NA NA TGTGCCAGCAGCTTAGCGGTTAGGGGCTACGAGCAGTACTTC CASSLAVRGYEQYF
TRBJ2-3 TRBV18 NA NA TGTGCCAGCTCACCAGGCCAAGCAGATACGCAGTATTTT CASSPGQADTQYF
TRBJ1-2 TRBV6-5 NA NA TGTGCCAGCAGTTACGAAGGGGGCTATGGCTACACCTTC CASSYEGGYGYTF
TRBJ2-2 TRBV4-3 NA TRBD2 TGCGCCAGCAGCCGGGGGGAGGTAGCGGGAGTTGGCACCGGGGAGCTGTTTTTT CASSRGEVAGVGTGELFF
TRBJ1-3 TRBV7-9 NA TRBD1 TGTGCCAGCAGCTTAGTCTTCCTTGGGACAGGCCCTGGAAACACCATATATTTT CASSLVFLGTGPGNTIYF
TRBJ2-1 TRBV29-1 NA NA TGCAGCGTTGAAGAACCCGACAGGAGGCAGTTCTTC CSVEEPDRRQFF
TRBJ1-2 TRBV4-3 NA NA TGCGCCAGCAGCCAAGATCAGGGGCACTATGGCTACACCTTC CASSQDQGHYGYTF
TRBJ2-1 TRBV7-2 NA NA TGTGCCAGCAGCCCTCATGGGGGAAGGGCCGGGAATGAGCAGTTCTTC CASSPHGGRAGNEQFF
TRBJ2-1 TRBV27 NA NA TGTGCCAGCAGTTTAATCGGCGGGGCCTCCTACAATGAGCAGTTCTTC CASSLIGGASYNEQFF
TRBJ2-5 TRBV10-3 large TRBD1 TGTGCCATCAGTAGGGACAGGGGGTACCAAGAGACCCAGTACTTC CAISRDRGYQETQYF
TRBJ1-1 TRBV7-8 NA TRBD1 TGTGCCAGCAGCTCATCGACAGGGTACCCGACTGAAGCTTTCTTT CASSSSTGYPTEAFF
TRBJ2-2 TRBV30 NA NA TGTGCCTGGAGTGTACACACCGGGGAGCTGTTTTTT CAWSVHTGELFF
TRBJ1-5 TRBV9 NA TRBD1 TGTGCCAGCAGCGCCGGACAGGGGAGTCAGCCCCAGCATTTT CASSAGQGSQPQHF
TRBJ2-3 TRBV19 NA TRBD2 TGTGCCAGTATCTCGGGACTAGCGAGCACAGATACGCAGTATTTT CASISGLASTDTQYF
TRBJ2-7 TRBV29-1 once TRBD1 TGCAGCGCCGTAGGGGACAGGTTGAGCTCCTACGAGCAGTACTTC CSAVGDRLSSYEQYF
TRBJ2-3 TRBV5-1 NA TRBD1 TGCGCCAGCAGCACCCGGACAGGGGGCACAGATACGCAGTATTTT CASSTRTGGTDTQYF
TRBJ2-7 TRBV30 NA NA TGTGCCTGGAGTGCAGTTACCTACGAGCAGTACTTC CAWSAVTYEQYF
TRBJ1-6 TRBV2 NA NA TGTGCCAGCAGTGAATTGGGGGTATATAATTCACCCCTCCACTTT CASSELGVYNSPLHF
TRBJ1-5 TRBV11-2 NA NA TGTGCCAGCAGCTCTGGATATAGCAATCAGCCCCAGCATTTT CASSSGYSNQPQHF
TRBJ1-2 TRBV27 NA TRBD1 TGTGCCAGCAGCCTACAGGGGTACACTGGCTACACCTTC CASSLQGYTGYTF